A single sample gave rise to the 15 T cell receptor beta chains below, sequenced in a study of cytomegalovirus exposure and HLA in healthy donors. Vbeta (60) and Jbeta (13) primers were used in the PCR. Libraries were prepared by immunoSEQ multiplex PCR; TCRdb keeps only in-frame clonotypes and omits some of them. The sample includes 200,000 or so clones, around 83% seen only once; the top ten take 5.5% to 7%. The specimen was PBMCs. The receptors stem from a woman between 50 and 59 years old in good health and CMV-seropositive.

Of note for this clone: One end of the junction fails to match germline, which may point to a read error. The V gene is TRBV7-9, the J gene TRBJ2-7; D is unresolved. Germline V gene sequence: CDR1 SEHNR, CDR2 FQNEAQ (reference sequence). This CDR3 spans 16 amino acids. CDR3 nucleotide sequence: TGTTCCAGCAGCCCGTGGGCAGGTCTAAGCTCCTACGAGCAGTACTTC. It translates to CSSSPWAGLSSYEQYF.

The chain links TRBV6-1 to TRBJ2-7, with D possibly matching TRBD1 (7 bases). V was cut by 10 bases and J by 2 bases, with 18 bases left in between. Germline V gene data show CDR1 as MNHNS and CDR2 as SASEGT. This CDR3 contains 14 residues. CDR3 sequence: CATHRQGGPYEQYF. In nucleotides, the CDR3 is TGTGCCACCCATCGACAGGGAGGTCCCTACGAGCAGTACTTC.

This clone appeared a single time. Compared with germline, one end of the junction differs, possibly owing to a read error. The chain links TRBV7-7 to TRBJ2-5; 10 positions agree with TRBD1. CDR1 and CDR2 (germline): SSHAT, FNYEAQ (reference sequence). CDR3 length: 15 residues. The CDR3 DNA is TGTGCTAGCAGCTTAGACAGGGGGCACCAAGAGACCCAGTACTTC. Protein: CASSLDRGHQETQYF.

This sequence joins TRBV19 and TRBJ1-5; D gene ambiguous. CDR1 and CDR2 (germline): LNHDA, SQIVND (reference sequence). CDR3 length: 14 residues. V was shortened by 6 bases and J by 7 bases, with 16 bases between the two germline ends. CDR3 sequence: CASRGSSREQPQHF. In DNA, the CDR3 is TGTGCCAGTAGGGGGAGTTCTAGGGAACAGCCCCAGCATTTT.

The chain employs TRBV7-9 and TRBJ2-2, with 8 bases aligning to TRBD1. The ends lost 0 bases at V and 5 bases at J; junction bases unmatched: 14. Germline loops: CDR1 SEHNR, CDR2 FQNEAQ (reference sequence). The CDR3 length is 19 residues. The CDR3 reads CASSLAGRTGNTRTGELFF. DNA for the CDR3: TGTGCCAGCAGCTTAGCGGGGCGGACAGGGAACACTCGAACCGGGGAGCTGTTTTTT.

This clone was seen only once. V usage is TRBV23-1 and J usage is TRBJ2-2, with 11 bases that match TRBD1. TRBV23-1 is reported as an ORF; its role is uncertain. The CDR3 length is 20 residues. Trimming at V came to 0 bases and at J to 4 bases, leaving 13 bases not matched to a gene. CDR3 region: CASSQSYGTGGSPGTGELFF. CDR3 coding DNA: TGCGCCAGCAGTCAATCCTATGGGACAGGGGGAAGTCCGGGCACCGGGGAGCTGTTTTTT.

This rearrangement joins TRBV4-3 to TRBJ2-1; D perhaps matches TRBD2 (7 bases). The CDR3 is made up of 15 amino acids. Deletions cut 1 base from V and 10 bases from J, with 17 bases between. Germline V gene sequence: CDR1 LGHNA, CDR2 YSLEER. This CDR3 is CASSQGYAGAGEQFF. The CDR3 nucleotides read TGCGCCAGCAGCCAAGGGTACGCGGGGGCCGGGGAGCAGTTCTTC.

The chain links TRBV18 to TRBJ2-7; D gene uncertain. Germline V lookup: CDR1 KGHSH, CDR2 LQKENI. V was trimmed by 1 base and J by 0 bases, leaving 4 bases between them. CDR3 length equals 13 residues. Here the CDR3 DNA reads TGTGCCAGCTCACCACGTTACTCCTACGAGCAGTACTTC. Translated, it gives CASSPRYSYEQYF. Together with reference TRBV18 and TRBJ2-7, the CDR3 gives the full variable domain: NAGVMQNPRHLVRRRGQEARLRCSPMKGHSHVYWYRQLPEEGLKFMVYLQKENIIDESGMPKERFSAEFPKEGPSILRIQQVVRGDSAAYFCASSPRYSYEQYFGPGTRLTVT.

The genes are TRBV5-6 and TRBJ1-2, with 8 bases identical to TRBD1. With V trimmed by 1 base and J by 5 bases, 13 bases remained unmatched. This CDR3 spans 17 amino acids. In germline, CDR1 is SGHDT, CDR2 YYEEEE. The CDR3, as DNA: TGTGCCAGCAGCTTGTGGGGAGGACAGGGTTCCATTTATGGCTACACCTTC. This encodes CASSLWGGQGSIYGYTF.

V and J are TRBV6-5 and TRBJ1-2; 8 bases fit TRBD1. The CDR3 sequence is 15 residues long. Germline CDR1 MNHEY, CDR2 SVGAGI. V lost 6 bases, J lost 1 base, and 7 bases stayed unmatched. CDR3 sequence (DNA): TGTGCCAGCAGAATAGACAGGGGCGATAACTATGGCTACACCTTC. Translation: CASRIDRGDNYGYTF.

The CDR3 loop is CASSLGRTRSYF. In DNA, the CDR3 is TGTGCCAGCAGCTTAGGTCGGACTAGGTCGTACTTC. This rearrangement joins TRBV11-3 to TRBJ2-5; 7 bases are a match to TRBD2. Germline loops: CDR1 SGHNT, CDR2 YENEEA. The CDR3 consists of 12 residues. With 1 base clipped from V and 13 bases from J, the junction kept 6 bases outside the gene matches.

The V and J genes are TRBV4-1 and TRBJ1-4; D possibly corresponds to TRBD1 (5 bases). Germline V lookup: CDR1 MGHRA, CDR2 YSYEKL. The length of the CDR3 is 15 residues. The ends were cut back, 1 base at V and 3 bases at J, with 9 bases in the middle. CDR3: CASSQGQGPNEKLFF. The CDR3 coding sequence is TGCGCCAGCAGCCAAGGGCAGGGTCCTAATGAAAAACTGTTTTTT.

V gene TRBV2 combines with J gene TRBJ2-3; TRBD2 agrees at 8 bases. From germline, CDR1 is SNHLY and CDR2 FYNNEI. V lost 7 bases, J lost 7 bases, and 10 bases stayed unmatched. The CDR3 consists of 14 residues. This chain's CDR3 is CASKPGLGIHTQYF. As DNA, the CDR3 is TGTGCCAGCAAACCGGGACTAGGGATACATACGCAGTATTTT.

The CDR3 is CASSLETGTGGEQYF. CDR3 in DNA: TGTGCCTCCAGCTTGGAGACGGGGACAGGGGGCGAGCAGTACTTC. The V gene is TRBV5-5, the J gene TRBJ2-7; 11 bases are a match to TRBD1. Germline V CDR1 and CDR2: SGHKS, YYEKEE (reference sequence). The trim removed 10 bases at V and 6 bases at J, leaving 15 bases unmatched. The CDR3 contains 15 residues.

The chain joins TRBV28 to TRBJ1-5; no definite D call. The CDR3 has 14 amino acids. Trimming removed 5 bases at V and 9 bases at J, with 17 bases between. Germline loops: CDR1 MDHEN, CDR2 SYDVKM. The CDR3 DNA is TGTGCCAGCAGTAAAATACAAGCTCTAGGGCCCCAGCATTTT. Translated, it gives CASSKIQALGPQHF.